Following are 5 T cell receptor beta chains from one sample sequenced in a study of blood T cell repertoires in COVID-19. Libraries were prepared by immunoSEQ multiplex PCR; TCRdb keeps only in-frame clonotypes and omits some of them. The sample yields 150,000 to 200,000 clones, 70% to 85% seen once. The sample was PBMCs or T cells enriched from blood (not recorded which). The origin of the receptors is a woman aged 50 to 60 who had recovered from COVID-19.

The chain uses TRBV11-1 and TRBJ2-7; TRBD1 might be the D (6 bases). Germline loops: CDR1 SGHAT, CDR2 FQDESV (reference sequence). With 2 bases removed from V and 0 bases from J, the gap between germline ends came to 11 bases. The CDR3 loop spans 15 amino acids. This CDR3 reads CASSLQGTSSYEQYF. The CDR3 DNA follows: TGTGCCAGCAGCTTACAGGGGACCAGCTCCTACGAGCAGTACTTC.

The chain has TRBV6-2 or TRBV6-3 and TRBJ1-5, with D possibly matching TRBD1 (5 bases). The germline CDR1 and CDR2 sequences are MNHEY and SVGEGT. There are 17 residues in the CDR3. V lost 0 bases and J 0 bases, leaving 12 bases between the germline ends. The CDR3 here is CASSYSLREYSNQPQHF. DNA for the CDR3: TGTGCCAGCAGTTACTCGCTCAGGGAATATAGCAATCAGCCCCAGCATTTT.

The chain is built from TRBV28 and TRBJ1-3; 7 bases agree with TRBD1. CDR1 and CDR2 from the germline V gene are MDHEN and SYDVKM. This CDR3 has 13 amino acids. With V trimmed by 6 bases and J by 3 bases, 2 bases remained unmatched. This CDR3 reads CASSPGGGNTIYF. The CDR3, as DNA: TGTGCCAGCAGCCCAGGGGGTGGAAACACCATATATTTT.

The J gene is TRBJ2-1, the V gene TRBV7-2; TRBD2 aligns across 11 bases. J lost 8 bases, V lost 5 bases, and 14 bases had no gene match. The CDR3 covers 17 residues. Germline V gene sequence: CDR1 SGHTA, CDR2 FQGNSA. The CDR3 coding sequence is TGTGCCAGCAGCCCTTCCCCCCTAGCGGGAGGTTTAGATGAGCAGTTCTTC. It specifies CASSPSPLAGGLDEQFF.

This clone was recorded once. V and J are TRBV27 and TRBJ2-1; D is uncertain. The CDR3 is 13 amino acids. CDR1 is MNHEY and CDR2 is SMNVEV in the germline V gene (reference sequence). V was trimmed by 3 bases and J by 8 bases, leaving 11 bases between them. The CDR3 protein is CASSFIPVYEQFF. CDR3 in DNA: TGTGCCAGCAGTTTCATTCCGGTATATGAGCAGTTCTTC.